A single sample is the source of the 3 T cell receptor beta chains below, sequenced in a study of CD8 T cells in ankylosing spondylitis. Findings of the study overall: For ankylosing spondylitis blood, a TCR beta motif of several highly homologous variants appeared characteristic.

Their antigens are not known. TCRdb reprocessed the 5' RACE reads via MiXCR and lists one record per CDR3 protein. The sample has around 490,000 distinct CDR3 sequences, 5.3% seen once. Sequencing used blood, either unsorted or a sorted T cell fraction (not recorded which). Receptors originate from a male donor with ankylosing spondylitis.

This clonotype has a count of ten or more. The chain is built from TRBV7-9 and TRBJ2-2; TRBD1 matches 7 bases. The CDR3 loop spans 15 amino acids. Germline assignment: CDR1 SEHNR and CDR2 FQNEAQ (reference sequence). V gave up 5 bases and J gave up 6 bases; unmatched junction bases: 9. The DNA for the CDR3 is TGTGCCAGCAGCCCACGACAGGGTCGGGCCGGGGAGCTGTTTTTT. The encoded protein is CASSPRQGRAGELFF.

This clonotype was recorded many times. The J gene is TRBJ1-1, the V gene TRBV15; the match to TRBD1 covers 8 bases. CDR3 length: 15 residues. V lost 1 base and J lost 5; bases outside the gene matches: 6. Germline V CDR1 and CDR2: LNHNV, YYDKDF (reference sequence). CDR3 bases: TGTGCCACCAGCAGAGCCGGGACAGGAGGTACTGAAGCTTTCTTT. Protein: CATSRAGTGGTEAFF.

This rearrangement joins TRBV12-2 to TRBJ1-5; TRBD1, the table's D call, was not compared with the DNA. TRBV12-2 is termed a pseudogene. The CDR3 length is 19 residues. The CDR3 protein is CASRLPLRDRGFCNQPQHF. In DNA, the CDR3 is TGTGCAAGTCGCTTACCTTTACGGGACAGGGGTTTTTGCAATCAGCCCCAGCATTTT.